The rows below give T cell receptor beta chains drawn from one sample of a study of blood T cell repertoires in COVID-19. Measured with immunoSEQ multiplex PCR; TCRdb has only the in-frame clones, and not every one. The table lists around 25,000 clones, 88% of them singletons. Sequencing was performed on peripheral blood. These TCRs come from a woman in her fifties or sixties with active COVID-19. Both conserved end residues are part of each CDR3. The D gene is left open where the match is weak.

D,V,J,CDR3,DNA
TRBD1,TRBV27,TRBJ2-7,CASSLSGQGTYEQYF,TGTGCCAGCAGTTTATCGGGACAGGGGACCTACGAGCAGTACTTC
TRBD1,TRBV28,TRBJ1-2,CASSLGQGVGYTF,TGTGCCAGCAGTTTAGGTCAGGGGGTCGGCTACACCTTC
.,TRBV9,TRBJ1-2,CASSPSNYGYTF,TGTGCCAGCAGCCCGTCTAACTATGGCTACACCTTC
.,TRBV30,TRBJ1-2,CAWSETGNYGYTF,TGTGCCTGGTCTGAAACAGGGAACTATGGCTACACCTTC
.,TRBV19,TRBJ2-3,CASSEAGTDTQYF,TGTGCCAGTAGTGAGGCAGGCACAGATACGCAGTATTTT
TRBD1,TRBV30,TRBJ2-3,CAWTLTGGTDTQYF,TGTGCCTGGACTCTGACAGGGGGCACAGATACGCAGTATTTT
TRBD2,TRBV5-4,TRBJ2-3,CASSPRLAGRTDTQYF,TGTGCCAGCAGCCCGCGACTAGCGGGACGCACAGATACGCAGTATTTT
.,TRBV11-2,TRBJ1-6,CASSLGRGGSPLHF,TGTGCCAGCAGCCTCGGTAGGGGGGGTTCACCCCTCCACTTT
.,TRBV7-9,TRBJ1-4,CASSPIRGGSEKLFF,TGTGCCAGCAGCCCTATTCGGGGGGGGAGTGAAAAACTGTTTTTT
TRBD1,TRBV3-1/TRBV3-2,TRBJ2-7,CASSPLTGDSYEQYF,TGTGCCAGCAGCCCGTTAACAGGGGACTCCTACGAGCAGTACTTC
.,TRBV9,TRBJ2-7,CASSVGLNRDHEQYF,TGTGCCAGCAGCGTAGGGCTCAACAGGGACCACGAGCAGTACTTC